The rows below give T cell receptor beta chains drawn from one sample of a study of cytomegalovirus exposure and HLA in healthy donors. Repertoires were generated with immunoSEQ multiplex PCR, while TCRdb's copy carries only in-frame clones and drops some. The sample has roughly 200,000 clones; around 75% are singletons. The source material was PBMCs. The origin of the receptors is a female donor in good health and CMV-seronegative. Each CDR3 is given without its conserved first and last residue. Size is stated for part of the rows, as once, few or many counts, or as a class when the clone is expanded.

CDR3,J,size,V
ASSLSGQGVREQY,TRBJ2-7,.,TRBV5-8
ASSNGWSRANEKLF,TRBJ1-4,few,TRBV21-1
ASSTQRGGITGELF,TRBJ2-2,once,TRBV2
ASSQEVTLAANEQF,TRBJ2-1,few,TRBV4-1
ASSYSWTANEKLF,TRBJ1-4,.,TRBV6-5
ASSELRANAGELF,TRBJ2-2,.,TRBV2
ASSLEESSYNEQF,TRBJ2-1,.,TRBV28
ASSQEVGRANTEAF,TRBJ1-1,.,TRBV5-4
AISGAAGDYEQY,TRBJ2-7,.,TRBV10-3
ASSQDNWSTDTQY,TRBJ2-3,.,TRBV4-3
ASSHNRGREQY,TRBJ2-7,.,TRBV11-2
ASSFRGEAAIYNEQF,TRBJ2-1,.,TRBV5-1
ASSLSIRGEQF,TRBJ2-1,.,TRBV7-9
ASSLVGTSTDTQY,TRBJ2-3,.,TRBV5-6
ASSLQGLNYGYT,TRBJ1-2,.,TRBV28
ATSIGDRDTGELF,TRBJ2-2,.,TRBV15
ASSGSSEETQY,TRBJ2-5,few,TRBV2
AISPGEGAEGPGANVLT,TRBJ2-6,.,TRBV10-3
ASSIAAGFSYEQY,TRBJ2-7,.,TRBV19
ATSLEAGNTEAF,TRBJ1-1,.,TRBV6-1
ASSLVPGIEAF,TRBJ1-1,.,TRBV7-9
ASSPNEAYEQY,TRBJ2-7,few,TRBV4-1
ASSPDRGLVNSPLH,TRBJ1-6,.,TRBV2
ASRRTDSGANVLT,TRBJ2-6,.,TRBV6-5
ASSSTGFYEQY,TRBJ2-7,.,TRBV6-6
ASSLVRAEQY,TRBJ2-7,few,TRBV5-1
ASSPVPASADTQY,TRBJ2-3,once,TRBV5-4
ASSLNRGLPTDTQY,TRBJ2-3,.,TRBV5-1
ASSPSGRNEKLF,TRBJ1-4,.,TRBV28
ASSLGTGTYGYT,TRBJ1-2,.,TRBV5-1
ASSLILASETQY,TRBJ2-5,.,TRBV11-1
ASSDLRESYEQY,TRBJ2-7,few,TRBV2
ASSSRQGVEKLF,TRBJ1-4,.,TRBV7-6
ASSFSGVGQGGYT,TRBJ1-2,few,TRBV27
ASSLTEVRPQH,TRBJ1-5,.,TRBV28
ASSVQGLAGNTGELF,TRBJ2-2,once,TRBV9
ASSRRLAGGITDTQY,TRBJ2-3,.,TRBV11-3
ASSPNPGGTGGNEQF,TRBJ2-1,.,TRBV7-9
ASSLGATGPYEQY,TRBJ2-7,.,TRBV11-2
ASSEGSLSYEQY,TRBJ2-7,.,TRBV2
ASSLYGFATGSNQPQH,TRBJ1-5,.,TRBV27
ASIGTSGALAKNIQY,TRBJ2-4,.,TRBV5-5
ASGSGMGDTQY,TRBJ2-3,once,TRBV12-5
ASRTGTHEQY,TRBJ2-7,once,TRBV2
ASSVGGTVSYEQY,TRBJ2-7,.,TRBV9
ASSPGVAGAGEQY,TRBJ2-7,medium-sized,TRBV6-5
ASSEGARIKETQY,TRBJ2-5,.,TRBV19
ASSGSKNEKLF,TRBJ1-4,.,TRBV5-1
ASSQELLRGYT,TRBJ1-2,.,TRBV4-2
ASSSSLLGNTIY,TRBJ1-3,.,TRBV11-2